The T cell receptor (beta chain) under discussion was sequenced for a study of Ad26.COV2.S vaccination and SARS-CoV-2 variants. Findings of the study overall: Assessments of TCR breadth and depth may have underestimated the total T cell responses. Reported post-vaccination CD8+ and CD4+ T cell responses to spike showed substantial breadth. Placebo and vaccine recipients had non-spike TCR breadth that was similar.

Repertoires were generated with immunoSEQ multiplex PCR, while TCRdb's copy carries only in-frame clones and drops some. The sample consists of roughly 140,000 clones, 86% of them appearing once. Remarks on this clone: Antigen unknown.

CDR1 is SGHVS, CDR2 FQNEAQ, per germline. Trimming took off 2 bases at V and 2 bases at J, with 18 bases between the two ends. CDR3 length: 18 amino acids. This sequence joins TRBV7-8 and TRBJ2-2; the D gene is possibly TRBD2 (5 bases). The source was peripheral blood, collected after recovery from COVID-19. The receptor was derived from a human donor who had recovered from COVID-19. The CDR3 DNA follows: TGTGCCAGCAGCTTAATCCCGTCAACGGGGATTAACACCGGGGAGCTGTTTTTT. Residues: CASSLIPSTGINTGELFF.